These T cell receptor beta chains were read from a single sample in a study of blood T cells in healthy people across ages. MiXCR, applied by TCRdb to the 5' RACE reads, yields one record per CDR3 protein. Of 720,000 or so distinct CDR3 sequences listed, less than 45% were seen once; the top ten hold 25% to 35%. Sequencing input: blood. All receptors derive from a man older than 75 in good health. CDR3s include the opening cysteine and the closing phenylalanine or tryptophan. D genes are given only for firm matches. Size tells how often a clone was seen (once, few, many) or the class of an expanded clone, and some rows leave it out.

NA NA TRBJ2-7 TRBV21-1 12 CASSNPGYEQYF TGTGCCAGCAGCAACCCGGGGTACGAGCAGTACTTC
NA NA TRBJ2-7 TRBV7-9 14 CASSLAGEYYEQYF TGTGCCAGCAGCTTAGCGGGAGAGTACTACGAGCAGTACTTC
NA NA TRBJ2-1 TRBV12-3/TRBV12-4 12 CASSPYGGAQFF TGTGCCAGCAGCCCTTACGGAGGCGCGCAGTTCTTC
TRBD2 NA TRBJ2-1 TRBV7-2 17 CASSSHSGRISYNEQFF TGTGCCAGCAGCTCTCATAGCGGGAGGATATCCTACAATGAGCAGTTCTTC
TRBD2 few TRBJ2-3 TRBV7-6 16 CASSLRAGGPSDTQYF TGTGCCAGCAGCTTACGAGCGGGAGGGCCGTCAGATACGCAGTATTTT
TRBD1 NA TRBJ2-7 TRBV3-1 12 CASSQRGQGWYF TGTGCCAGCAGCCAAAGGGGGCAGGGGTGGTACTTC
NA many TRBJ2-3 TRBV20-1 15 CSARDDGSGRYTQYF TGCAGTGCTAGAGATGACGGTAGCGGAAGATATACGCAGTATTTT
NA NA TRBJ1-2 TRBV28 13 CASSLLSYGGYTF TGTGCCAGCAGTTTGCTCTCCTACGGTGGCTACACCTTC
TRBD1 many TRBJ2-7 TRBV7-2 15 CASSPDRVGAYEQYF TGTGCCAGCAGCCCCGACAGGGTAGGGGCCTACGAGCAGTACTTC
TRBD1 NA TRBJ2-1 TRBV6-5 14 CASSWTGGRETQFF TGTGCCAGCAGTTGGACAGGGGGCAGAGAGACCCAGTTCTTC
NA NA TRBJ2-1 TRBV29-1 16 CSVEETGQRAYNERFF TGCAGCGTTGAAGAAACCGGACAGAGAGCCTACAATGAGCGGTTCTTC
NA NA TRBJ2-2 TRBV20-1 15 CSASRQAVNTGELFF TGCAGTGCTTCTCGACAGGCGGTGAACACCGGGGAGCTGTTTTTT
NA NA TRBJ2-7 TRBV3-1 12 CASSQERGGEYF TGTGCCAGCAGCCAGGAGAGGGGTGGGGAGTACTTC
NA NA TRBJ2-7 TRBV6-5 11 CARGMAYEQYF TGTGCCAGGGGTATGGCCTACGAGCAGTACTTC
NA NA TRBJ1-1 TRBV3-1 12 CASSRVETEAFF TGTGCCAGCAGCCGAGTGGAGACTGAAGCTTTCTTT
NA NA TRBJ2-1 TRBV6-2/TRBV6-3 13 CASSPSRSNEQFF TGTGCCAGCAGCCCCTCAAGGAGCAATGAGCAGTTCTTC
TRBD1 few TRBJ2-2 TRBV29-1 16 CSVEGRQGGGTGELFF TGCAGCGTTGAAGGCCGACAGGGTGGCGGCACCGGGGAGCTGTTTTTT
NA few TRBJ2-5 TRBV20-1 14 CSARDRDWGETQYF TGCAGTGCTAGAGACCGGGACTGGGGGGAGACCCAGTACTTC
NA NA TRBJ2-2 TRBV30 13 CAWSYTNTGELFF TGTGCCTGGAGTTACACCAATACCGGGGAGCTGTTTTTT
TRBD1 NA TRBJ2-7 TRBV11-2 15 CASSRDRATYNEQYF TGTGCCAGCAGCCGAGACAGGGCGACCTACAATGAGCAGTACTTC
TRBD2 few TRBJ2-5 TRBV6-5 16 CASSRGGLAGQETQYF TGTGCCAGCAGCCGGGGAGGACTAGCGGGGCAAGAGACCCAGTACTTC
NA NA TRBJ1-6 TRBV7-2 18 CASSLRGGSISYNSPLHF TGTGCCAGCAGCCTAAGGGGTGGCAGCATCTCCTATAATTCACCCCTCCACTTT
NA few TRBJ1-1 TRBV20-1 13 CSVPPQKNTEAFF TGCAGTGTCCCCCCCCAGAAGAACACTGAAGCTTTCTTT
NA NA TRBJ2-5 TRBV11-2 15 CANSLDTGTSRTQYF TGTGCCAACAGCTTAGACACGGGTACAAGTAGGACCCAGTACTTC
TRBD1 once TRBJ2-7 TRBV20-1 14 CSAREPGQGYEQYF TGCAGTGCTAGAGAACCGGGACAGGGCTACGAGCAGTACTTC
NA NA TRBJ1-6 TRBV28 13 CASRTTGGVPLHF TGTGCCAGCAGAACGACCGGGGGGGTTCCCCTCCACTTT
TRBD1 few TRBJ2-3 TRBV18 16 CASSIRQGSHMDTQYF TGTGCCAGCTCTATCAGACAGGGGTCCCACATGGATACGCAGTATTTT
NA NA TRBJ2-7 TRBV9 15 CASSVGYIGGGEQYF TGTGCCAGCAGCGTAGGGTATATAGGGGGAGGCGAGCAGTACTTC
NA NA TRBJ2-3 TRBV27 14 CASNPGLSTDTQYF TGTGCCAGCAACCCGGGACTGAGCACAGATACGCAGTATTTT
NA NA TRBJ2-3 TRBV7-2 14 CASTRSDRTDTQYF TGTGCCAGCACCCGCTCCGATCGCACAGATACGCAGTATTTT
NA NA TRBJ2-2 TRBV7-2 15 CASRIPGQNTGELFF TGTGCCAGCAGGATACCGGGACAAAACACCGGGGAGCTGTTTTTT
NA NA TRBJ1-2 TRBV4-1 15 CASSQATGVNYGYTF TGCGCCAGCAGCCAAGCGACCGGGGTTAACTATGGCTACACCTTC
NA few TRBJ2-3 TRBV6-1 16 CASSPRSGPLTDTQYF TGTGCCAGCAGTCCCCGGAGCGGGCCCCTCACAGATACGCAGTATTTT
TRBD1 NA TRBJ1-6 TRBV5-1 16 CASSLDWDRINSPLHF TGCGCCAGCAGCTTGGACTGGGACAGGATTAATTCACCCCTCCACTTT
NA NA TRBJ2-7 TRBV30 13 CAWSRQGGDEQYF TGTGCCTGGTCCCGGCAGGGGGGTGATGAGCAGTACTTC
TRBD1 many TRBJ2-7 TRBV25-1 16 CASNTLHRGSSYEQYF TGTGCCAGCAATACCCTCCACAGGGGGAGCTCCTACGAGCAGTACTTC
TRBD1 NA TRBJ1-1 TRBV29-1 15 CSVGLRQGAYTEAFF TGCAGCGTTGGCCTGAGGCAGGGGGCGTATACTGAAGCTTTCTTT
TRBD1 NA TRBJ2-4 TRBV11-2 16 CASSLSDRGSGNIQYF TGTGCCAGCAGCCTATCGGACAGGGGATCGGGAAACATTCAGTACTTC
NA NA TRBJ2-3 TRBV18 16 CASEGRNVRSTDTQYF TGTGCCAGCGAAGGGCGGAACGTCCGATCGACAGATACGCAGTATTTT
NA NA TRBJ2-2 TRBV7-2 15 CAGSFMRRNTGELFF TGTGCCGGCAGCTTCATGAGACGGAACACCGGGGAGCTGTTTTTT
NA NA TRBJ2-1 TRBV5-1 13 CASSWEVVNEQFF TGCGCCAGCAGCTGGGAGGTGGTCAATGAGCAGTTCTTC
TRBD2 NA TRBJ2-3 TRBV5-1 20 CASSSPGLAGYHGNTDTQYF TGCGCCAGCAGCTCCCCGGGACTAGCGGGATACCACGGCAACACAGATACGCAGTATTTT
TRBD2 few TRBJ2-5 TRBV20-1 16 CSARSDGAGVGETQYF TGCAGTGCTAGAAGTGACGGAGCGGGAGTTGGCGAGACCCAGTACTTC
NA NA TRBJ2-4 TRBV7-2 12 CASSFQGNIQYF TGTGCCAGCAGCTTTCAGGGAAACATTCAGTACTTC
NA many TRBJ2-5 TRBV5-1 15 CASSPGGLTQETQYF TGCGCCAGCAGCCCCGGGGGACTGACACAAGAGACCCAGTACTTC
NA NA TRBJ2-7 TRBV5-1 14 CASSLAARFDEQYF TGCGCCAGCAGCTTGGCTGCCAGGTTCGACGAGCAGTACTTC
NA once TRBJ2-5 TRBV14 15 CASSQGGRSQETQYF TGTGCCAGCAGCCAAGGAGGCAGGTCTCAAGAGACCCAGTACTTC
TRBD1 NA TRBJ2-7 TRBV6-1 15 CASSDRQGPPYEQYF TGTGCCAGCAGTGACCGACAGGGACCTCCCTACGAGCAGTACTTC
NA NA TRBJ1-1 TRBV20-1 13 CSARDPQNTEAFF TGCAGTGCTAGAGATCCGCAGAACACTGAAGCTTTCTTT
TRBD2 NA TRBJ2-3 TRBV4-2 19 CASSQERAGKGVSTDTQYF TGTGCCAGCAGCCAAGAAAGAGCGGGGAAAGGGGTTAGCACAGATACGCAGTATTTT
NA NA TRBJ1-2 TRBV6-1 17 CASSEIAWQVKESVYTF TGTGCCAGCAGTGAGATAGCGTGGCAGGTAAAGGAAAGTGTCTACACCTTC
TRBD1 NA TRBJ1-5 TRBV20-1 14 CSARGDRGNQPQHF TGCAGTGCTAGAGGGGACAGAGGCAATCAGCCCCAGCATTTT
NA NA TRBJ2-1 TRBV9 15 CASSVTGLPINEQFF TGTGCCAGCAGCGTAACCGGTTTACCGATCAATGAGCAGTTCTTC
TRBD1 NA TRBJ2-4 TRBV6-2/TRBV6-3 13 CASSETGPNIQYF TGTGCCAGCTCAGAGACAGGGCCTAACATTCAGTACTTC
NA NA TRBJ2-1 TRBV20-1 15 CSARLDRISYNEQFF TGCAGTGCTAGGCTAGACAGGATATCCTACAATGAGCAGTTCTTC